This T cell receptor (beta chain) is from a study of blood T cell repertoires in COVID-19. Clones were sequenced by immunoSEQ multiplex PCR, and TCRdb holds only the in-frame ones, with some missing. The table records fewer than 400,000 clones, 70% to 90% of them present only once. Germline CDR1 is LNHDA and CDR2 is SQIVND (reference sequence). The CDR3 length is 14 residues. V gave up 1 base and J gave up 7 bases, with 8 bases separating them. The sequencing input was PBMCs or T cells enriched from blood (not recorded which). The sequence derives from a young man who had recovered from COVID-19. The J gene is TRBJ1-6, the V gene TRBV19, with D possibly being TRBD1 (5 bases). This CDR3 reads CASSIAGNNSPLHF. The CDR3 DNA reads TGTGCCAGTAGTATAGCAGGGAACAATTCACCCCTCCACTTT.